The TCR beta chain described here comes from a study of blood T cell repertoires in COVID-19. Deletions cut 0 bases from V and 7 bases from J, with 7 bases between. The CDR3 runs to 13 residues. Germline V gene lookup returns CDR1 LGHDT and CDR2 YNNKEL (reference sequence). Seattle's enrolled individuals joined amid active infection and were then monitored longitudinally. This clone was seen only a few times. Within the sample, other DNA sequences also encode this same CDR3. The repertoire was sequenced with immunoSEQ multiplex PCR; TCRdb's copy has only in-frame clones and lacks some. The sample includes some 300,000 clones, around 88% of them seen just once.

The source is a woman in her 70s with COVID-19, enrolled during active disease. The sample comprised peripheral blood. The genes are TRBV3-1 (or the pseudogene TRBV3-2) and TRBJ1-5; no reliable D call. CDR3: CASSQDRGQPQHF. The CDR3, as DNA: TGTGCCAGCAGCCAAGATCGGGGACAGCCCCAGCATTTT.